What follows describes a single T cell receptor (beta chain). TCRdb keeps only in-frame clones here, not all; method: immunoSEQ multiplex PCR. The data hold more than 15,000 clones, with about 38% observed a single time. The sample originates from a study of graft-versus-host responses after intestinal transplantation. Study-wide results and caveats: There was an association between peak levels of circulating GvH clones and early post-transplant HvG declines. There were GvH clones found in recipient marrow, and some of them appeared first in ileum or blood.

V was clipped by 6 bases and J by 3 bases, with 7 bases between them. Germline CDR1 and CDR2: MNHNY and SVGAGI (reference sequence). This CDR3 spans 12 amino acids. Plating of some 200,000 CFSE-labeled responder cells was done together with some 200,000 irradiated, violet-dye-labeled stimulator cells. The sample in question was alloreactive CD8+ T cells from a mixed lymphocyte reaction culture, obtained before intestinal transplant. Stated subset: CFSE-low proliferating T cells sorted from approximately six-day pre-transplant mixed lymphocyte reaction (GvH or HvG direction). This chain joins TRBV6-6 and TRBJ2-3; D is unresolved. The origin of this receptor is a human patient who received an intestinal transplant. The CDR3 region is CASRPNTDTQYF. The CDR3 region has the DNA TGTGCCAGCAGACCGAATACAGATACGCAGTATTTT.